This TCR beta chain derives from a study of T-cell memory formation after mild COVID-19. Study-wide context: Among the donors, TCR clusters were largely specific to each donor. Study-wide findings and caveats: Contracting CD4+ clones sat mainly in CM and EM; CD8+ in EMRA.

Concerning this clonotype itself: Its antigen remains unknown.

Germline CDR1 reads DFQATT; CDR2 reads SNEGSKA (reference sequence). CDR3 length: 16 amino acids. Germline trimming cut 0 bases from V and 10 bases from J; bases unmatched to any gene: 11. MiXCR, run by TCRdb on the 5' RACE reads, gives a single entry per CDR3 protein. The data show about 170,000 distinct CDR3 sequences, approximately 13% seen once. V and J are TRBV20-1 and TRBJ1-6, with TRBD1 matching 8 bases. This TCR derives from a man aged 18 to 29 who had mild COVID-19 (a few samples of this study predate the infection). Cell type and time point are not known. The sequencing input was PBMCs or a T cell subset sorted from them (not recorded which). In DNA, the CDR3 is TGCAGTGCTAGAGACTCCCCCGGACAGGGTTTCTCACCCCTCCACTTT. This translates into CSARDSPGQGFSPLHF.